The next 11 T cell receptor beta chains were all read from a single sample in a study of blood T cell repertoires in COVID-19. The assay was immunoSEQ multiplex PCR, and TCRdb's table has in-frame clones only and misses some. The sample gives just over 150,000 clones, 80% to 90% of which show up once; about 15% is in the top ten. Sequencing was performed on peripheral blood. The receptors here all came from a woman in her thirties or forties with acute or convalescent COVID-19.

The genes are TRBV7-8 and TRBJ2-3, with no clear D. Trimming cost V 1 base and J 2 bases, with 13 bases left between them. There are 16 residues in the CDR3. CDR1 SGHVS and CDR2 FQNEAQ come from the germline V gene. CDR3 sequence: CASSLGDLVVTDTQYF. As DNA, the CDR3 is TGTGCCAGCAGCTTAGGCGACTTAGTGGTCACAGATACGCAGTATTTT.

V usage is TRBV4-2 and J usage is TRBJ2-2, with a weak D call TRBD2 (6 bases). The CDR3 is 16 residues long. In germline, CDR1 is LGHNA, CDR2 YNFKEQ. V was trimmed by 0 bases and J by 6 bases, leaving 14 bases between them. For the CDR3, the DNA is TGTGCCAGCAGCCAAGATCGGGGGTCCCTCGCCGGGGAGCTGTTTTTT. The encoded protein is CASSQDRGSLAGELFF.

The chain has TRBV3-1 (or the pseudogene TRBV3-2) and TRBJ1-3; D gene ambiguous. The V gene's germline CDR1 is LGHDT and CDR2 YNNKEL (reference sequence). V was cut by 4 bases and J by 4 bases, with 14 bases left in between. This CDR3 has 15 residues. The CDR3 sequence is CASSRRGAKGNTIYF. The DNA for the CDR3 is TGTGCCAGCAGCCGCCGGGGAGCCAAGGGAAACACCATATATTTT.

This clone was seen only once. V and J are TRBV28 and TRBJ2-1; D is perhaps TRBD1 (7 bases). The CDR3 sequence is 17 residues long. The V gene's germline CDR1 is MDHEN and CDR2 SYDVKM. V lost 7 bases to trimming and J lost 0 bases, with 19 bases between them. CDR3 residues: CASIAGGQDSSYNEQFF. CDR3 DNA sequence: TGTGCCAGCATTGCAGGGGGGCAGGACAGCTCCTACAATGAGCAGTTCTTC.

The V call is TRBV16, the J call TRBJ1-4; 7 nucleotides match TRBD1. Germline CDR1 is KGHSY and CDR2 is FQNENV. The CDR3 spans 16 residues. With V trimmed by 8 bases and J by 3 bases, 12 bases remained unmatched. The CDR3 here is CASASGKGAANEKLFF. The CDR3 DNA is TGTGCCAGCGCCTCCGGAAAGGGGGCGGCTAATGAAAAACTGTTTTTT.

This clone was seen a few times. This chain links TRBV3-1 (or the pseudogene TRBV3-2) with TRBJ1-6; no clear D. The CDR3 extends over 23 amino acids. V lost 0 bases, J lost 3 bases, and 30 bases lay in between. CDR1 is LGHDT and CDR2 is YNNKEL in the germline V gene (reference sequence). The CDR3 DNA reads TGTGCCAGCAGCCAAGATTCTCCGGTGGAACAGCAATACCGGGGTAACTATAATTCACCCCTCCACTTT. Its translation: CASSQDSPVEQQYRGNYNSPLHF.

Only one count was recorded for this clone. The chain carries TRBV19 and TRBJ1-1, with 10 bases aligning to TRBD1. The V and J ends lost 3 bases and 4 bases, in that order; junction bases with no gene match: 5. Germline CDR1 and CDR2: LNHDA and SQIVND (reference sequence). CDR3 length equals 15 residues. Here the CDR3 reads CASSMTGGLGTEAFF. The CDR3 DNA reads TGTGCCAGTAGTATGACAGGGGGCCTGGGCACTGAAGCTTTCTTT.

V gene TRBV3-1 (or the pseudogene TRBV3-2) combines with J gene TRBJ2-2; tentatively, D is TRBD2 (5 bases). The germline V gene has CDR1 LGHDT and CDR2 YNNKEL (reference sequence). V lost 0 bases, J lost 4 bases, and 9 bases lay in between. The CDR3 runs 15 residues. The CDR3 protein is CASSQDGGSTGELFF. In nucleotides, the CDR3 is TGTGCCAGCAGCCAAGACGGAGGATCCACCGGGGAGCTGTTTTTT.

V gene TRBV9 combines with J gene TRBJ1-6, with 7 bases aligning to TRBD1. J gave up 4 bases and V 3 bases, and 4 bases lay outside the gene matches. The CDR3 is 15 residues long. CDR1 and CDR2 from the germline V gene are SGDLS and YYNGEE. The CDR3 DNA is TGTGCCAGCAGCGAGGGACAGAGTTATAATTCACCCCTCCACTTT. It codes for CASSEGQSYNSPLHF. Variable domain in full (rest from reference TRBV9 and TRBJ1-6): DSGVTQTPKHLITATGQRVTLRCSPRSGDLSVYWYQQSLDQGLQFLIQYYNGEERAKGNILERFSAQQFPDLHSELNLSSLELGDSALYFCASSEGQSYNSPLHFGNGTRLTVT.

The gene calls are TRBV11-2 and TRBJ1-1, with 9 nucleotides matching TRBD1. After removal of 5 bases from V and 4 bases from J, the junction contained 5 bases not matched to a gene. This CDR3 has 14 residues. Germline assignment: CDR1 SGHAT and CDR2 FQNNGV. The CDR3 DNA is TGTGCCAGCAGCCACCGGGACAGGGTCACTGAAGCTTTCTTT. Its translation: CASSHRDRVTEAFF.

There are a few counts of this clone. V gene TRBV24-1 combines with J gene TRBJ2-3; unclear D gene. Germline V gives CDR1 KGHDR, CDR2 SFDVKD. The CDR3 loop spans 17 amino acids. V was cut by 4 bases and J by 4 bases, with 20 bases left in between. The CDR3 is CATSDPLARLLPDTQYF. CDR3 bases: TGTGCCACCAGTGACCCCCTTGCCAGGCTCCTGCCAGATACGCAGTATTTT.